This TCR beta chain was identified in a study of technical replicates of blood from a handful of donors. This CDR3 contains 13 residues. Germline V CDR1 and CDR2: MNHEY, SVGAGI. With 8 bases removed from V and 7 bases from J, the gap between germline ends came to 14 bases. Sequenced by immunoSEQ multiplex PCR; TCRdb stores in-frame clones only, minus some. The table has about 59,000 clones, just over 90% seen once; the top ten hold approximately 3.9%. The receptor was isolated from a human donor in good health. Some clones in this sample may be carry-over from other donors' samples. The material sequenced was PBMCs. The J gene is TRBJ1-4, the V gene TRBV6-5; D is uncertain. CDR3 sequence: CASRLLRGEKLFF. The CDR3 bases are TGTGCCAGCCGTTTGCTCCGAGGTGAAAAACTGTTTTTT.